This TCR beta chain was identified during a study of vaccination effects on CD4 cells after COVID-19. Findings and limits, study-wide: Whether induced by infection or by vaccine, clones showed marked clonal contraction late after vaccination. Within healthy vaccinees, only 1 of 255 vaccine-induced clones displayed cross-reactivity with common cold coronaviruses. Early post-infection timepoints were absent, and convalescent patients were few.

This clone was recorded a few times. Its antigen is undetermined. Antigen-specific CD4+ T cell clonotypes were called by their expansion after viral peptide-pool culture in ViraFEST. Once cultured for approximately 10 days, the cells underwent separation to obtain CD4+ T cells. Prior SARS-CoV-2 infection was absent in the vaccine recipients, as shown by negative nucleocapsid antibodies. IL-2 at 10 IU/ml and peptides at around 10 ug/ml were added to cultured PBMC, roughly 1.8 million per well. The germline gives CDR1 MGHRA, CDR2 YSYEKL. V was clipped by 3 bases and J by 7 bases; unmatched bases: 18. The CDR3 length is 17 residues. Sequencing was performed with immunoSEQ multiplex PCR; in TCRdb, only in-frame clones are kept and a portion is missing. The sample has nearly 35,000 clones, less than 80% seen once.

The rearrangement joins TRBV4-1 to TRBJ2-7, with 7 bases matching TRBD2. The source material was CD4+ T cells from PBMCs cultured with HCoV-OC43 spike peptides, sampled before COVID-19 vaccination. Subset meaning: HCoV-OC43 spike overlapping peptide pool stimulation. The receptor comes from a human donor who received a COVID-19 vaccine. The DNA for the CDR3 is TGCGCCAGCAGCCAGCTCGAGGAATGGGACTATCTCCCTGAGCAGTACTTC. It specifies CASSQLEEWDYLPEQYF.